The source of this T cell receptor (beta chain) is a study of post-analysis software for immune sequencing data. Study results and caveats: Patients with multiple sclerosis recorded significantly lower normalized Chao1 diversity than controls, the study found. Patients showed TRBV5-6, TRBV5-1 and TRBV20-1 among a handful of TRBV segments more frequent than in controls.

The authors incorporated unique molecular identifiers into the TCR beta cDNA libraries. When roughly 0.85 to 11 million T cells were used, they gave hundreds of thousands of cDNA molecules. MiXCR was run by TCRdb on the PCR reads, yielding one entry per CDR3 protein. In the table there are 180,000 or so distinct CDR3 sequences, approximately 29% of which are singletons. The V end lost 0 bases, the J end lost 0 bases, and 9 bases lay between the germline ends. Germline CDR1 and CDR2: SGHRS and YFSETQ. The CDR3 runs 15 residues. This clonotype showed up many times. Its antigen is undetermined. Specimen: blood. The clonotype was recovered from a girl between 2 and 17 years old with multiple sclerosis. The V call is TRBV5-1, the J call TRBJ2-5, with D uncertain. The CDR3 spells CASSLGQPYQETQYF. Written as DNA, the CDR3 is TGCGCCAGCAGCTTGGGTCAGCCCTACCAAGAGACCCAGTACTTC. Looking up the rest from reference TRBV5-1 and TRBJ2-5 gives the full variable domain: KAGVTQTPRYLIKTRGQQVTLSCSPISGHRSVSWYQQTPGQGLQFLFEYFSETQRNKGNFPGRFSGRQFSNSRSEMNVSTLELGDSALYLCASSLGQPYQETQYFGPGTRLLVL.